The rows below give T cell receptor beta chains drawn from one sample of a study of T-cell memory formation after mild COVID-19. TCRdb re-called the 5' RACE reads through MiXCR, storing one row per CDR3 protein. This sample has over 130,000 distinct CDR3 sequences, with 11% to 15% found just once. The sequenced sample was PBMCs or a T cell subset sorted from them (not recorded which). The receptors were gathered from an adult woman who had mild COVID-19 (a few samples of this study predate the infection). Cell type and time point are not known. The CDR3 runs from the conserved cysteine through the conserved F or W. The D gene is left open where the match is weak. A clone size is listed for some rows: how often the clone was seen (once, few, many), or a class if it is expanded.

d_call: TRBD2
v_call: TRBV10-3
clone_size: -
j_call: TRBJ2-1
cdr3_length: 19
cdr3_nt: TGTGCCATCAGTGTGCCGGGACTAGCGGGGAACCAACTTACAAATGAGCAGTTCTTC
cdr3_aa: CAISVPGLAGNQLTNEQFF

d_call: -
v_call: TRBV7-2
clone_size: -
j_call: TRBJ1-1
cdr3_length: 11
cdr3_nt: TGTGCCAGCAGCCCTGTAGGTGAAGCTTTCTTT
cdr3_aa: CASSPVGEAFF

d_call: TRBD1
v_call: TRBV15
clone_size: few
j_call: TRBJ1-5
cdr3_length: 17
cdr3_nt: TGTGCCACCAGGCCGATGGGGACAGGGGAGGTAGATCAGCCCCAGCATTTT
cdr3_aa: CATRPMGTGEVDQPQHF

d_call: -
v_call: TRBV7-9
clone_size: -
j_call: TRBJ2-3
cdr3_length: 16
cdr3_nt: TGTGCCAGCAGCTTAACGCAGGGTATGGGCACAGATACGCAGTATTTT
cdr3_aa: CASSLTQGMGTDTQYF

d_call: TRBD2
v_call: TRBV24-1
clone_size: few
j_call: TRBJ2-1
cdr3_length: 13
cdr3_nt: TGTGCCACCAGTGATATAACTAGCGGGCATCAGTTCTTC
cdr3_aa: CATSDITSGHQFF

d_call: -
v_call: TRBV29-1
clone_size: -
j_call: TRBJ2-7
cdr3_length: 12
cdr3_nt: TGCAGCGCCGCAGGGCATGGTCACGAGCAGTACTTC
cdr3_aa: CSAAGHGHEQYF

d_call: TRBD1
v_call: TRBV12-3/TRBV12-4
clone_size: few
j_call: TRBJ1-2
cdr3_length: 15
cdr3_nt: TGTGCCAGCAGCCCTGGGACAGGCGCTAACTATGGCTACACCTTC
cdr3_aa: CASSPGTGANYGYTF

d_call: -
v_call: TRBV4-1
clone_size: -
j_call: TRBJ2-1
cdr3_length: 13
cdr3_nt: TGCGCCAGCAGCCAAGGAACAAACAATGAGCAGTTCTTC
cdr3_aa: CASSQGTNNEQFF

d_call: TRBD2
v_call: TRBV6-5
clone_size: few
j_call: TRBJ2-5
cdr3_length: 17
cdr3_nt: TGTGCCAGCAGTTACTCGAGGGACTACCGCGGACGAGAGACCCAGTACTTC
cdr3_aa: CASSYSRDYRGRETQYF

d_call: -
v_call: TRBV5-5
clone_size: few
j_call: TRBJ1-1
cdr3_length: 16
cdr3_nt: TGTGCCAGCAGCTCATGGACAGAAGCGGTGAACACTGAAGCTTTCTTT
cdr3_aa: CASSSWTEAVNTEAFF

d_call: -
v_call: TRBV2
clone_size: -
j_call: TRBJ2-7
cdr3_length: 12
cdr3_nt: TGTGCCAGCAGTGAAACGGTCAACGAGCAGTACTTC
cdr3_aa: CASSETVNEQYF

d_call: -
v_call: TRBV6-4
clone_size: few
j_call: TRBJ2-1
cdr3_length: 15
cdr3_nt: TGTGCCAGCAGTGACTCGGGGGGCGATTACAATGAGCAGTTCTTC
cdr3_aa: CASSDSGGDYNEQFF

d_call: TRBD2
v_call: TRBV25-1
clone_size: -
j_call: TRBJ2-1
cdr3_length: 16
cdr3_nt: TGTGCCAGCAGTGAATCTGGAGGACTAGCGGTAAATGAGCAGTTCTTC
cdr3_aa: CASSESGGLAVNEQFF

d_call: -
v_call: TRBV11-3
clone_size: -
j_call: TRBJ2-5
cdr3_length: 15
cdr3_nt: TGTGCCGGCAGTGACCGGGGGTCGGGGGAAGAGACCCAGTACTTC
cdr3_aa: CAGSDRGSGEETQYF

d_call: -
v_call: TRBV7-9
clone_size: -
j_call: TRBJ1-5
cdr3_length: 13
cdr3_nt: TGTGCCAGCAGCTTGGGGGAGGGTCAGCCCCAGCATTTT
cdr3_aa: CASSLGEGQPQHF

d_call: TRBD1
v_call: TRBV20-1
clone_size: few
j_call: TRBJ1-2
cdr3_length: 16
cdr3_nt: TGCAGTGCCTCCCCTCCGGGACAGGGGGCTAACTATGGCTACACCTTC
cdr3_aa: CSASPPGQGANYGYTF

d_call: TRBD2
v_call: TRBV7-9
clone_size: few
j_call: TRBJ2-7
cdr3_length: 20
cdr3_nt: TGTGCCAGCAGTCCGTCGGGGAAGACTAGCGGGAGCCTGAACAACTACGAGCAGTACTTC
cdr3_aa: CASSPSGKTSGSLNNYEQYF

d_call: -
v_call: TRBV10-2
clone_size: few
j_call: TRBJ2-7
cdr3_length: 11
cdr3_nt: TGCGCCAGCAGTGGGGGATACGAGCAGTACTTC
cdr3_aa: CASSGGYEQYF

d_call: -
v_call: TRBV20-1
clone_size: -
j_call: TRBJ1-1
cdr3_length: 13
cdr3_nt: TGCAGTGCTCATCGACTGTTGAACACTGAAGCTTTCTTT
cdr3_aa: CSAHRLLNTEAFF

d_call: -
v_call: TRBV12-3/TRBV12-4
clone_size: few
j_call: TRBJ1-1
cdr3_length: 13
cdr3_nt: TGTGCCAGCAGCACAGGGAGCCACACTGAAGCTTTCTTT
cdr3_aa: CASSTGSHTEAFF

d_call: TRBD2
v_call: TRBV12-3/TRBV12-4
clone_size: -
j_call: TRBJ2-5
cdr3_length: 12
cdr3_nt: TGTGCCAGCAAGGGACTAGTGGAGACCCAGTACTTC
cdr3_aa: CASKGLVETQYF

d_call: -
v_call: TRBV7-9
clone_size: many
j_call: TRBJ1-2
cdr3_length: 11
cdr3_nt: TGTGCCAGCAGCTTGGGAGATGGCTACACCTTC
cdr3_aa: CASSLGDGYTF